This T cell receptor (beta chain) was documented in a study of a mutant IDH1 vaccine in newly diagnosed glioma. Overall study: Patients had received radiotherapy, temozolomide, or both previously, most receiving both.

Assay used: immunoSEQ multiplex PCR; TCRdb lists only in-frame clones, some missing. The table shows 100,000 to 120,000 clones, with 85% to 90% occurring only once. About this clone itself: Its antigen remains unknown.

Time point given: week 11, during vaccination. With topical imiquimod, each dose of the vaccine consisted of 300 ug of mutant IDH1 20-mer peptide. Sequences were derived from PBMCs, sampled from a glioma patient whose treatment included an IDH1 peptide vaccine. This receptor was obtained from a woman aged 45-60 years with glioma.

CDR3 amino acids: CASTWDRGQHRELFF. DNA of the CDR3: TGTGCCAGTACTTGGGACAGGGGGCAACACCGGGAGCTGTTTTTT. This chain uses TRBV19 with TRBJ2-2, with 12 nucleotides matching TRBD1. The J segment lost 9 bases and the V segment lost 7 bases, leaving 9 bases of the junction unmatched. The germline V gene has CDR1 LNHDA and CDR2 SQIVND (reference sequence). The CDR3 covers 15 residues.